This T cell receptor beta chain was profiled in a study of T cell changes during pregnancy in multiple sclerosis. The V segment lost 6 bases and the J segment 8 bases; nucleotides outside the gene matches: 7. The CDR3 length is 14 residues. Germline lookup yields CDR1 KGHSH and CDR2 LQKENI. Sequencing used immunoSEQ multiplex PCR; TCRdb keeps in-frame clones, though not all of them. The sample records some 100,000 clones, more than 80% being singletons. The chain uses TRBV18 and TRBJ1-4; 9 bases line up with TRBD1. The clonotype comes from a female donor with multiple sclerosis, enrolled in a pregnancy study. The input for sequencing was peripheral blood, taken in the second trimester of pregnancy. The CDR3 DNA is TGTGCCAGCTCGCCGGGACAGGGTTACGAAAAACTGTTTTTT. Translation: CASSPGQGYEKLFF. The whole variable domain, filled in from reference TRBV18 and TRBJ1-4, reads NAGVMQNPRHLVRRRGQEARLRCSPMKGHSHVYWYRQLPEEGLKFMVYLQKENIIDESGMPKERFSAEFPKEGPSILRIQQVVRGDSAAYFCASSPGQGYEKLFFGSGTQLSVL.